The 18 T cell receptor beta chains listed next were all sequenced from one sample in a study of T cells in localized non-small cell lung cancer. TCRdb keeps only in-frame clones here, not all; method: immunoSEQ multiplex PCR. Of about 23,000 clones listed, approximately 90% were seen once; the top ten hold 6.9%. The sequencing here drew on peripheral blood, taken before any cancer treatment. The receptors were gathered from a woman aged 40-69 years with stage I lung adenocarcinoma.

The chain links TRBV5-6 to TRBJ2-1, with 8 bases that match TRBD1. The trim removed 3 bases at V and 4 bases at J, leaving 9 bases unmatched. The CDR3 length is 16 residues. Germline V gene sequence: CDR1 SGHDT, CDR2 YYEEEE. The CDR3 spells CASSSIGQGGYNEQFF. For the CDR3, the DNA is TGTGCCAGCAGCTCCATAGGACAGGGCGGATACAATGAGCAGTTCTTC.

This chain connects TRBV27 to TRBJ1-1, with D possibly matching TRBD1 (5 bases). CDR3 size: 14 residues. V was trimmed by 2 bases and J by 1 base, leaving 8 bases between them. The germline gives CDR1 MNHEY, CDR2 SMNVEV (reference sequence). The CDR3 reads CASSLIQGNTEAFF. The CDR3 DNA follows: TGTGCCAGCAGTTTAATTCAGGGGAACACTGAAGCTTTCTTT.

CDR3 loop: CASSQGWLEGTTGELFF. The CDR3 nucleotides read TGCGCCAGCAGCCAAGGTTGGCTAGAAGGTACCACCGGGGAGCTGTTTTTT. The V call is TRBV4-1, the J call TRBJ2-2; D ambiguous. Trimming pared 1 base from V and 4 bases from J, leaving 16 bases between. Germline V gives CDR1 MGHRA, CDR2 YSYEKL. This CDR3 is 17 amino acids long.

This sequence joins TRBV30 and TRBJ2-4; 8 bases line up with TRBD1. The germline gives CDR1 GTSNPN, CDR2 SVGIG (reference sequence). V trimming: 3 bases; J trimming: 13 bases; junction bases outside the gene matches: 14. The length of the CDR3 is 14 residues. The CDR3 is CAWRSRDRMSAQYF. The DNA of the CDR3 is TGTGCCTGGAGATCCCGGGACAGGATGAGCGCCCAGTACTTC. Filled out from reference TRBV30 and TRBJ2-4, the complete variable domain reads SQTIHQWPATLVQPVGSPLSLECTVEGTSNPNLYWYRQAAGRGLQLLFYSVGIGQISSEVPQNLSASRPQDRQFILSSKKLLLSDSGFYLCAWRSRDRMSAQYFGAGTRLSVL.

This clone was recorded a few times. The rearrangement joins TRBV2 to TRBJ2-7, with no clear D. Germline values: CDR1 SNHLY, CDR2 FYNNEI. The CDR3 has 12 amino acids. The V and J ends lost 5 bases and 4 bases respectively, with 9 bases between them. The CDR3 reads CASSSLQYEQYF. For the CDR3, the DNA is TGTGCCAGCAGTTCACTGCAATACGAGCAGTACTTC.

This clone came up once. V gene TRBV28 combines with J gene TRBJ2-1; 7 nucleotides line up with TRBD2. The V segment lost 3 bases and the J segment 8 bases; nucleotides outside the gene matches: 16. CDR1 and CDR2 (germline): MDHEN, SYDVKM. CDR3 length: 17 residues. DNA of the CDR3: TGTGCCAGCAGTTTTCCCCTAGCGGAAGCGACATTCCATGAGCAGTTCTTC. This gives the protein CASSFPLAEATFHEQFF.

This clone was recorded only once. The chain uses TRBV4-3 and TRBJ2-3; 7 bases align to TRBD2. This CDR3 is built from 20 residues. Germline values: CDR1 LGHNA, CDR2 YSLEER. After removal of 0 bases from V and 2 bases from J, the junction contained 17 bases not matched to a gene. The CDR3 sequence is CASSQDAILSGGRHTDTQYF. CDR3 DNA sequence: TGCGCCAGCAGCCAAGATGCAATTTTAAGCGGCGGGAGACACACAGATACGCAGTATTTT.

As DNA, the CDR3 is TGCGCCAGCAGCTTCAGGGGGCAGGTGAACACTGAAGCTTTCTTT. Its translation: CASSFRGQVNTEAFF. The chain combines TRBV5-1 with TRBJ1-1, with 8 bases fitting TRBD1. There are 15 residues in the CDR3. V dropped 2 bases and J dropped 0; count of bases not matched to a gene: 3. Germline loops: CDR1 SGHRS, CDR2 YFSETQ.

The chain employs TRBV6-5 and TRBJ1-1; D not resolved. CDR1 is MNHEY and CDR2 is SVGAGI in the germline V gene. The CDR3 has 13 amino acids. The ends were cut back, 6 bases at V and 1 base at J, with 9 bases in the middle. In DNA, the CDR3 is TGTGCCAGCAGCTCAGTGGGGAACACTGAAGCTTTCTTT. As protein: CASSSVGNTEAFF.

On this clone itself: Other DNA sequences in the same sample also yield this CDR3. The CDR3 nucleotides read TGTGCCAGCAGCTTAGTACAGGGAGACACCGGGGAGCTGTTTTTT. This encodes CASSLVQGDTGELFF. The V and J genes are TRBV5-6 and TRBJ2-2; TRBD1 might be the D (6 bases). The CDR3 totals 15 residues. V shed 2 bases and J shed 3 bases, with 11 bases lying between them. CDR1 SGHDT and CDR2 YYEEEE come from the germline V gene.

This chain uses TRBV7-2 with TRBJ2-2; the D gene is possibly TRBD1 (8 bases). Per germline, CDR1 SGHTA and CDR2 FQGNSA. Trimming left V 5 bases short and J 5 bases short, with 15 bases between. The CDR3 extends over 15 amino acids. The CDR3 is CASSRDRGGTGELFF. CDR3 nucleotide sequence: TGTGCCAGCAGCCGTGACAGGGGAGGGACCGGGGAGCTGTTTTTT.

V gene TRBV5-6 combines with J gene TRBJ2-5; 9 bases are shared with TRBD2. Germline CDR1 SGHDT, CDR2 YYEEEE. The CDR3 sequence is 15 residues long. The ends lost 0 bases at V and 4 bases at J; junction bases unmatched: 4. Here the CDR3 DNA reads TGTGCCAGCAGCTTGGTGGCGGGAGGGCGAGAGACCCAGTACTTC. Translation gives CASSLVAGGRETQYF.

The V call is TRBV5-1, the J call TRBJ2-5; 13 nucleotides align to TRBD2. CDR3 length: 16 amino acids. The germline gives CDR1 SGHRS, CDR2 YFSETQ. The V gene end was trimmed by 4 bases and the J gene end by 5 bases; junction bases not matched to a gene: 8. CDR3 sequence reads: CASSNGLAGASETQYF. The CDR3 DNA reads as TGCGCCAGCAGCAACGGACTAGCGGGAGCGTCTGAGACCCAGTACTTC.

The CDR3 nucleotides read TGTGCTAGTGGCGCCGCCGGGACTAGCGGGAGGTACAATGAGCAGTTCTTC. This sequence encodes CASGAAGTSGRYNEQFF. The rearrangement links TRBV12-5 to TRBJ2-1; 15 bases are shared with TRBD2. Trimming cost V 6 bases and J 4 bases; bases outside gene matches: 7. Germline V gene data show CDR1 as LGHNT and CDR2 as FRNRAP. The CDR3 extends over 17 amino acids.

The chain carries TRBV5-5 and TRBJ2-4; 7 bases match TRBD1. The V segment lost 1 base and the J segment 0 bases; nucleotides outside the gene matches: 13. CDR3 length: 19 residues. Germline V CDR1 and CDR2: SGHKS, YYEKEE (reference sequence). The CDR3 coding sequence is TGTGCCAGCAGCTTGTCGGTCGGTACGGGACAGCTAGCCAAAAACATTCAGTACTTC. Its translation: CASSLSVGTGQLAKNIQYF. Complete variable domain (other parts from reference TRBV5-5 and TRBJ2-4): DAGVTQSPTHLIKTRGQQVTLRCSPISGHKSVSWYQQVLGQGPQFIFQYYEKEERGRGNFPDRFSARQFPNYSSELNVNALLLGDSALYLCASSLSVGTGQLAKNIQYFGAGTRLSVL.

V and J are TRBV6-5 and TRBJ2-1, with D tentatively TRBD2 (6 bases). The CDR3 has 16 amino acids. CDR1 and CDR2 (germline): MNHEY, SVGAGI. V was pared by 4 bases and J by 5 bases, with 18 bases between. CDR3 DNA: TGTGCCAGCAGTTCTCCCTTTATGCGGGGCCACAATGAGCAGTTCTTC. It encodes CASSSPFMRGHNEQFF.

This rearrangement joins TRBV12-2 to TRBJ2-1; whether TRBD2, the table's D call, matches the DNA was not checked. TRBV12-2 is a listed pseudogene. The CDR3 runs 12 residues. The CDR3 bases are TGTGCAAGTCGCCTCCTTCACAATGAGCAGTTCTTC. Its protein is CASRLLHNEQFF.

This clone was seen more than once but under ten times. The chain joins TRBV25-1 to TRBJ2-5, with 10 bases matching TRBD2. J lost 5 bases, V lost 5 bases, and 11 bases had no gene match. The CDR3 has 16 amino acids. CDR1 is MGHDK and CDR2 is SYGVNS in the germline V gene. The CDR3 DNA reads TGTGCCAGCAGTAGAGCGGGAGGGCCCTCTATGGAGACCCAGTACTTC. Protein: CASSRAGGPSMETQYF.